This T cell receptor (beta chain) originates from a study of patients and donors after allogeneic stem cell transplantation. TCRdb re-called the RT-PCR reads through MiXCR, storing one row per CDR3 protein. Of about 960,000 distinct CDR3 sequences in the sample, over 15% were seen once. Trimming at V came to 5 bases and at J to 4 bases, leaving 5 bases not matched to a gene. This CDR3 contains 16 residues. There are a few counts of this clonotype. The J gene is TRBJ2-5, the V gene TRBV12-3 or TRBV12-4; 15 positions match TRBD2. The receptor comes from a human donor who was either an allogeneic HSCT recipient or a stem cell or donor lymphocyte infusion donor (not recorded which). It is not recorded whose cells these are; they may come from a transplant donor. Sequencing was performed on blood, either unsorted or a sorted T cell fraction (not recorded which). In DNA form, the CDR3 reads TGTGCCAGCAGTAAGGGACTAGCGGGAGGAGGAGAGACCCAGTACTTC. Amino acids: CASSKGLAGGGETQYF.